This is a list of T cell receptor beta chains from one sample in a study of blood T cell repertoires in COVID-19. The protocol was immunoSEQ multiplex PCR, while the TCRdb copy is restricted to in-frame clones and leaves out a portion. The profile shows tens of thousands of clones, more than 65% of them singletons. The specimen was peripheral blood. The receptors derive from a woman aged 60-75 years with acute or convalescent COVID-19. Each CDR3 is given with its conserved first and last residue. A D gene is named only where the DNA matches it firmly. The listing skips clone size in some rows; elsewhere it reads once, few, many or a size class.

length: 16
D: .
V: TRBV7-2
J: TRBJ1-4
size: once
DNA: TGTGCCAGCAGCCCCGGGAAGGGATCCCAAGGGGAAAAACTGTTTTTT
CDR3: CASSPGKGSQGEKLFF

length: 16
D: TRBD2
V: TRBV7-2
J: TRBJ2-2
size: .
DNA: TGTGCCAGCAGCTTATGGGCGGGGGGGCCCACCGGGGAGCTGTTTTTT
CDR3: CASSLWAGGPTGELFF

length: 14
D: TRBD1
V: TRBV6-5
J: TRBJ1-1
size: .
DNA: TGTGCCAGCAGGGTACAGGGGGCATTTACTGAAGCTTTCTTT
CDR3: CASRVQGAFTEAFF

length: 17
D: .
V: TRBV5-5
J: TRBJ1-6
size: .
DNA: TGTGCCAGCAGCCCCTCCCTGCTTAGCTCCTATAATTCACCCCTCCACTTT
CDR3: CASSPSLLSSYNSPLHF

length: 15
D: TRBD1
V: TRBV5-1
J: TRBJ1-6
size: .
DNA: TGCGCCAGCAGCTCGAGACAGGGGGCGCAATCACCCCTCCACTTT
CDR3: CASSSRQGAQSPLHF

length: 14
D: .
V: TRBV7-9
J: TRBJ1-2
size: .
DNA: TGTGCCAGCAGCCCAGAACAGGTGTACTATGGCTACACCTTC
CDR3: CASSPEQVYYGYTF

length: 14
D: TRBD1
V: TRBV6-2/TRBV6-3
J: TRBJ2-5
size: .
DNA: TGTGCCAGCAGTACCGGGACAGGGGACAGGACCCAGTACTTC
CDR3: CASSTGTGDRTQYF

length: 15
D: TRBD2
V: TRBV19
J: TRBJ2-1
size: .
DNA: TGTGCCAGTAGTATAGCGGGGGGGAGAACAAATGAGCAGTTCTTC
CDR3: CASSIAGGRTNEQFF

length: 15
D: .
V: TRBV21-1
J: TRBJ2-1
size: .
DNA: TGTGCCAGCAAATTTATCTACAGGGGTAAGAATGAGCAGTTCTTC
CDR3: CASKFIYRGKNEQFF

length: 16
D: TRBD1
V: TRBV5-1
J: TRBJ2-3
size: .
DNA: TGCGCCAGCAGCTCGCCCCCGGGACAGGGCACAGATACGCAGTATTTT
CDR3: CASSSPPGQGTDTQYF

length: 16
D: .
V: TRBV5-6
J: TRBJ2-4
size: .
DNA: TGTGCCAGCAGCTTGGACACGGGACAAGCCAAAAACATTCAGTACTTC
CDR3: CASSLDTGQAKNIQYF

length: 18
D: TRBD2
V: TRBV4-2
J: TRBJ2-1
size: .
DNA: TGTGCCAGCAGCCAACTACAGGTACGGCGGGGGGCCGAGAATGAGCAGTTCTTC
CDR3: CASSQLQVRRGAENEQFF

length: 15
D: .
V: TRBV5-1
J: TRBJ1-6
size: .
DNA: TGCGCCAGCAGCTTGGATCGTGGGGCGAATTCACCCCTCCACTTT
CDR3: CASSLDRGANSPLHF

length: 15
D: .
V: TRBV7-9
J: TRBJ1-3
size: .
DNA: TGTGCCAGCAGCGAACGGGGTAGCTCTGGAAACACCATATATTTT
CDR3: CASSERGSSGNTIYF

length: 14
D: .
V: TRBV28
J: TRBJ1-1
size: .
DNA: TGTGCCAGCATCAAAGGGGGGGTGGTTACTGAAGCTTTCTTT
CDR3: CASIKGGVVTEAFF

length: 13
D: TRBD2
V: TRBV7-9
J: TRBJ2-1
size: .
DNA: TGTGCCAGCAGCGTTGGACTAGTAGGGTCACAGTTCTTC
CDR3: CASSVGLVGSQFF

length: 15
D: .
V: TRBV5-1
J: TRBJ1-3
size: .
DNA: TGCGCCAGCAGCTTGGTGGCAACGTCGGGAAACACCATATATTTT
CDR3: CASSLVATSGNTIYF

length: 15
D: .
V: TRBV25-1
J: TRBJ1-2
size: .
DNA: TGTGCCAGCAGTGAGGTGGGGGCCCTTAACTATGGCTACACCTTC
CDR3: CASSEVGALNYGYTF

length: 14
D: .
V: TRBV11-2
J: TRBJ1-1
size: once
DNA: TGTGCCAGCAGCTTATCTGGGCGGAACACTGAAGCTTTCTTT
CDR3: CASSLSGRNTEAFF

length: 14
D: .
V: TRBV19
J: TRBJ1-5
size: .
DNA: TGTGCCAGTAGTTTCTCGGGTCGAAATCAGCCCCAGCATTTT
CDR3: CASSFSGRNQPQHF

length: 14
D: TRBD1
V: TRBV6-2/TRBV6-3
J: TRBJ1-6
size: .
DNA: TGTGCCAGCAGTTACGGGCAGGGGGCTCCACCCCTCCACTTT
CDR3: CASSYGQGAPPLHF

length: 17
D: TRBD1
V: TRBV5-1
J: TRBJ1-1
size: .
DNA: TGCGCCAGCAGCTTGGCGGGGCAGGGGGCGCGGAACACTGAAGCTTTCTTT
CDR3: CASSLAGQGARNTEAFF

length: 15
D: .
V: TRBV11-1
J: TRBJ2-3
size: .
DNA: TGTGCCAGCAGCTTAGAGGGGATCAGAACAGATACGCAGTATTTT
CDR3: CASSLEGIRTDTQYF

length: 13
D: TRBD1
V: TRBV2
J: TRBJ2-3
size: .
DNA: TGTGCCAGCCGGACAGGGCTCACAGATACGCAGTATTTT
CDR3: CASRTGLTDTQYF

length: 16
D: .
V: TRBV4-1
J: TRBJ1-2
size: .
DNA: TGCGCCAGCAGCCAAGAGCGACAGGACCCTAACTATGGCTACACCTTC
CDR3: CASSQERQDPNYGYTF

length: 14
D: TRBD1
V: TRBV15
J: TRBJ2-3
size: once
DNA: TGTGCCACCAGGGCAGGGGGCGGCCGCGATACGCAGTATTTT
CDR3: CATRAGGGRDTQYF

length: 13
D: .
V: TRBV3-1/TRBV3-2
J: TRBJ1-1
size: .
DNA: TGTGCCAGCAGCCTAAAGCGTCGGGGTGAAGCTTTCTTT
CDR3: CASSLKRRGEAFF

length: 15
D: TRBD2
V: TRBV19
J: TRBJ2-1
size: .
DNA: TGTGCCAGTAGTATTTGGACTAGCGGGGGGAATGAGCAGTTCTTC
CDR3: CASSIWTSGGNEQFF

length: 17
D: .
V: TRBV5-1
J: TRBJ1-1
size: .
DNA: TGCGCCAGCAGCCTATATGGGACACCTTTCTTGAACACTGAAGCTTTCTTT
CDR3: CASSLYGTPFLNTEAFF

length: 16
D: TRBD2
V: TRBV27
J: TRBJ2-1
size: .
DNA: TGTGCCACCCAGCGGGGGACTCGGGGGTCCTACAATGAGCAGTTCTTC
CDR3: CATQRGTRGSYNEQFF

length: 14
D: .
V: TRBV6-6
J: TRBJ2-5
size: .
DNA: TGTGCCAGCACCTTCAGCGGGCGTAGGGAGACCCAGTACTTC
CDR3: CASTFSGRRETQYF

length: 16
D: TRBD1
V: TRBV3-1/TRBV3-2
J: TRBJ2-3
size: .
DNA: TGTGCCAGCAGGTTGGGACAGGGCATTAGCACAGATACGCAGTATTTT
CDR3: CASRLGQGISTDTQYF